One sample yielded the 21 T cell receptor beta chains listed below, sequenced in a study of cytomegalovirus exposure and HLA in healthy donors. Vbeta (60) and Jbeta (13) primers were used in the PCR. The data were produced by immunoSEQ multiplex PCR, yet TCRdb's version contains in-frame clones alone and is incomplete. The data contain around 190,000 clones, 70% to 85% of them singletons. Sequencing input: PBMCs. These receptors were taken from a woman aged 40 to 50 in good health and CMV-seronegative.

The chain couples TRBV5-1 to TRBJ2-4, with TRBD2 identical over 8 bases. The trim removed 0 bases at V and 4 bases at J, leaving 6 bases unmatched. Germline assignment: CDR1 SGHRS and CDR2 YFSETQ. This CDR3 region has 16 residues. The CDR3 DNA reads TGCGCCAGCAGCTTGGAAATAGCGGGGAGAAAAAACATTCAGTACTTC. This sequence encodes CASSLEIAGRKNIQYF.

The rearrangement uses TRBV5-1 and TRBJ1-6, with D unresolved. Germline V gene data show CDR1 as SGHRS and CDR2 as YFSETQ. Trimming pared 5 bases from V and 7 bases from J, leaving 16 bases between. The CDR3 is 15 residues long. The CDR3 DNA reads TGCGCCAGCAGTACCGGGGAGGCACGGAATTCACCCCTCCACTTT. Its translation is CASSTGEARNSPLHF.

This clone was found a few times. The chain has TRBV7-9 and TRBJ2-2, with D possibly being TRBD1 (5 bases). The CDR3 totals 13 residues. The ends were cut back, 2 bases at V and 6 bases at J, with 7 bases in the middle. In germline, CDR1 is SEHNR, CDR2 FQNEAQ (reference sequence). DNA for the CDR3: TGTGCCAGCAGCTTACCAGGGTCCGGGGAGCTGTTTTTT. This gives the protein CASSLPGSGELFF.

The V gene is TRBV7-2, the J gene TRBJ2-7; 13 bases agree with TRBD2. From germline, CDR1 is SGHTA and CDR2 FQGNSA. The CDR3 totals 16 residues. Unmatched junction bases numbered 6, after V lost 4 bases and J lost 3 bases. Here the CDR3 DNA reads TGTGCCAGCAGCTCCAGGACTAGCGGGAGCTTCTACGAGCAGTACTTC. Translating gives CASSSRTSGSFYEQYF.

The chain carries TRBV9 and TRBJ2-1; 9 bases are shared with TRBD2. This CDR3 is 15 amino acids long. Germline-derived CDR1 and CDR2 are SGDLS and YYNGEE. J was trimmed by 4 bases and V by 4 bases; bases with no gene match: 6. CDR3 in amino acids: CASSFSGRPYNEQFF. As DNA, the CDR3 is TGTGCCAGCAGCTTCAGCGGGAGGCCATACAATGAGCAGTTCTTC.

The chain joins TRBV6-5 to TRBJ1-1; 7 nucleotides agree with TRBD1. V lost 5 bases to trimming and J lost 5 bases; unmatched junction nucleotides: 2. The germline gives CDR1 MNHEY, CDR2 SVGAGI. CDR3 length: 12 amino acids. In DNA, the CDR3 is TGTGCCAGCAGTCCAGGGGGAACTGAAGCTTTCTTT. Protein product: CASSPGGTEAFF.

This clone was detected only once. The genes are TRBV19 and TRBJ1-2; no definite D call. The CDR3 spans 14 residues. CDR1 and CDR2 from the germline V gene are LNHDA and SQIVND (reference sequence). Between the trimmed V and J ends, which lost 2 bases and 4 bases, there was a span of 11 bases. CDR3 DNA: TGTGCCAGTAGTATACCGGGAGGGAGCTATGGCTACACCTTC. Amino acid sequence: CASSIPGGSYGYTF.

This clone was seen only once. The V gene is TRBV5-1, the J gene TRBJ1-3; possible D gene TRBD1, 6 bases. Germline V lookup: CDR1 SGHRS, CDR2 YFSETQ. The CDR3 has 15 residues. V shed 0 bases and J shed 2 bases, with 9 bases lying between them. As DNA, the CDR3 is TGCGCCAGCAGCTTGGAGGGGGAAGCTGGAAACACCATATATTTT. Encoded protein: CASSLEGEAGNTIYF.

The rearrangement links TRBV7-9 to TRBJ2-7, with 15 positions matching TRBD2. This CDR3 is built from 16 residues. Looked up from germline, CDR1 is SEHNR and CDR2 is FQNEAQ (reference sequence). J gave up 2 bases and V 4 bases, and 3 bases lay outside the gene matches. CDR3 loop: CASSSRTSGRAYEQYF. DNA for the CDR3: TGTGCCAGCAGCTCCCGGACTAGCGGGAGGGCCTACGAGCAGTACTTC.

V usage is TRBV9 and J usage is TRBJ2-7; D unclear. Germline V gene lookup returns CDR1 SGDLS and CDR2 YYNGEE. V lost 3 bases, J lost 3 bases, and 4 bases lay in between. This CDR3 region has 11 residues. The CDR3 DNA reads TGTGCCAGCAGCGCGGGCTACGAGCAGTACTTC. Protein: CASSAGYEQYF.

This clone showed up many times. The CDR3 loop is CASSLRVEYTGELFF. The CDR3, as DNA: TGTGCCAGCAGTTTGAGGGTAGAATACACCGGGGAGCTGTTTTTT. The J gene is TRBJ2-2, the V gene TRBV6-5, with D possibly matching TRBD2 (5 bases). The CDR3 totals 15 residues. Germline V gene data show CDR1 as MNHEY and CDR2 as SVGAGI. Trimming removed 4 bases from V and 3 bases from J, with 12 bases in between.

V gene TRBV30 combines with J gene TRBJ2-5; 8 bases fit TRBD2. V lost 2 bases to trimming and J lost 1 base; unmatched junction nucleotides: 6. CDR1 GTSNPN and CDR2 SVGIG come from the germline V gene (reference sequence). The CDR3 length is 15 residues. The CDR3 spells CAWSLRGGLQETQYF. CDR3 bases: TGTGCCTGGAGTCTGCGCGGGGGGCTCCAAGAGACCCAGTACTTC.

The chain links TRBV7-9 to TRBJ2-1; the match to TRBD1 covers 8 bases. In germline, CDR1 is SEHNR, CDR2 FQNEAQ (reference sequence). V lost 0 bases and J lost 12; bases outside the gene matches: 10. The CDR3 consists of 15 residues. The CDR3 protein is CASSLAGAGGAGQFF. For the CDR3, the DNA is TGTGCCAGCAGCTTAGCTGGGGCAGGGGGCGCAGGGCAGTTCTTC. Full variable domain (missing parts from reference TRBV7-9 and TRBJ2-1): DTGVSQNPRHKITKRGQNVTFRCDPISEHNRLYWYRQTLGQGPEFLTYFQNEAQLEKSRLLSDRFSAERPKGSFSTLEIQRTEQGDSAMYLCASSLAGAGGAGQFFGPGTRLTVL.

This clone has a handful of counts. CDR3 sequence reads: CASSQDLGRLNQPQHF. The CDR3 DNA follows: TGTGCCAGCAGCCAAGATCTAGGCCGGCTAAATCAGCCCCAGCATTTT. This sequence joins TRBV4-2 and TRBJ1-5; D is ambiguous. Germline CDR1 and CDR2: LGHNA and YNFKEQ. The CDR3 has 16 residues. V lost 0 bases and J 4 bases, leaving 13 bases between the germline ends.

The chain couples TRBV19 to TRBJ1-1, with TRBD1 matching over 7 bases. After removal of 1 base from V and 0 bases from J, the junction contained 5 bases not matched to a gene. Germline V gene data show CDR1 as LNHDA and CDR2 as SQIVND (reference sequence). The CDR3 loop spans 16 amino acids. The chain's CDR3 is CASSIVPGQMNTEAFF. DNA for the CDR3: TGTGCCAGTAGTATAGTCCCGGGACAGATGAACACTGAAGCTTTCTTT.

The V gene is TRBV7-9, the J gene TRBJ2-7; TRBD1 agrees at 10 bases. The CDR3 length is 16 residues. CDR1 SEHNR and CDR2 FQNEAQ come from the germline V gene (reference sequence). J lost 5 bases, V lost 4 bases, and 11 bases had no gene match. The CDR3 loop reads CASSWITGQGIHEQYF. CDR3 nucleotides: TGTGCCAGCAGCTGGATCACGGGACAGGGGATCCACGAGCAGTACTTC.

This rearrangement joins TRBV6-1 to TRBJ2-7; the D gene is possibly TRBD2 (7 bases). V dropped 7 bases and J dropped 3 bases, with 19 bases sitting between them. This CDR3 has 15 residues. CDR1 MNHNS and CDR2 SASEGT come from the germline V gene. The CDR3 protein is CASNKGGQSIYEQYF. In DNA, the CDR3 is TGTGCCAGCAATAAGGGGGGGCAGTCAATCTACGAGCAGTACTTC.

The chain's CDR3 is CASSFASGTYEQYF. In nucleotides, the CDR3 is TGTGCCAGCAGCTTTGCTAGCGGGACCTACGAGCAGTACTTC. The chain links TRBV11-2 to TRBJ2-7, with 9 nucleotides matching TRBD2. Unmatched junction bases numbered 2, after V lost 3 bases and J lost 2 bases. Germline CDR1 and CDR2: SGHAT and FQNNGV. This CDR3 has 14 amino acids.

This clone has only one observation. The chain joins TRBV5-4 to TRBJ1-2; no clear D gene. CDR1 is SGHNT and CDR2 is YYREEE in the germline V gene (reference sequence). V was cut by 4 bases and J by 3 bases, with 19 bases left in between. The CDR3 spans 16 residues. This CDR3 is CASSDGPFIGDYGYTF. The CDR3 nucleotides are TGTGCCAGCAGCGATGGGCCTTTTATCGGGGACTATGGCTACACCTTC.

The genes are TRBV5-1 and TRBJ2-7, with TRBD2 identical over 8 bases. Germline V gene sequence: CDR1 SGHRS, CDR2 YFSETQ. The CDR3 sequence is 17 residues long. Germline trimming cut 0 bases from V and 6 bases from J; bases unmatched to any gene: 14. The CDR3 loop reads CASSLGPGLAGTGEQYF. The CDR3, as DNA: TGCGCCAGCAGCTTGGGTCCTGGGTTAGCGGGGACGGGCGAGCAGTACTTC.

The V and J genes are TRBV21-1 and TRBJ1-1; the listed D gene, TRBD1, was not tested against the DNA. TRBV21-1 is annotated as a pseudogene. This CDR3 comprises 15 residues. The CDR3 is CASFDRDRESPEAFF. The CDR3 region has the DNA TGTGCCAGCTTTGACCGGGACAGGGAATCTCCTGAAGCTTTCTTT.